This T cell receptor (beta chain) was documented in a study of T cell responses to AZD1222 COVID-19 vaccine. Assay used: immunoSEQ multiplex PCR; TCRdb lists only in-frame clones, some missing. The top ten clones hold about 0.5% of a sample with some 250,000 clones, around 93% of them seen once. This clone has a single count. Its specificity is not known. The study, taken as a whole, reports: Close to half of spike-specific TCRs reportedly recognize unmutated variant regions. The donor cohort was predominantly white British with a female majority, and clonal diversity may have been underestimated.

CDR1 KGHSH and CDR2 LQKENI come from the germline V gene. This CDR3 is built from 14 residues. V lost 3 bases to trimming and J lost 8 bases, with 14 bases between them. Source: peripheral blood, taken 28 days after the second AZD1222 dose. V is TRBV18 and J is TRBJ1-5, with D tentatively TRBD1 (6 bases). The source of this sequence is an adult who received the AZD1222 COVID-19 vaccine. The CDR3 protein is CASSPRDIPEPQHF. CDR3 coding DNA: TGTGCCAGCTCACCCCGGGACATACCAGAGCCCCAGCATTTT.